This passage covers 32 T cell receptor beta chains from one sample sequenced in a study of blood T cell repertoires in COVID-19. Assay: immunoSEQ multiplex PCR; the TCRdb copy retains only in-frame clones and omits some. The sample consists of about 100,000 clones, around 81% of them appearing once. The specimen sequenced was peripheral blood. Every receptor here comes from a woman aged 70-85 years with acute or convalescent COVID-19.

The chain recombines TRBV11-2 with TRBJ2-2; D may be TRBD2 (5 bases). The CDR3 runs 17 residues. The germline V gene has CDR1 SGHAT and CDR2 FQNNGV. The V and J ends lost 6 bases and 0 bases respectively, with 17 bases between them. CDR3 coding DNA: TGTGCCAGCAGGTTATTACGGGGAAGGTCGAACACCGGGGAGCTGTTTTTT. Translation gives CASRLLRGRSNTGELFF.

This chain links TRBV2 with TRBJ1-5; 8 bases agree with TRBD1. The CDR3 runs to 14 residues. The V gene end was trimmed by 5 bases and the J gene end by 2 bases; junction bases not matched to a gene: 2. From germline, CDR1 is SNHLY and CDR2 FYNNEI. CDR3 coding DNA: TGTGCCAGCAGTCCGGGACAGGGCAATCAGCCCCAGCATTTT. Its protein is CASSPGQGNQPQHF. The full variable domain, with the rest looked up from reference TRBV2 and TRBJ1-5, is EPEVTQTPSHQVTQMGQEVILRCVPISNHLYFYWYRQILGQKVEFLVSFYNNEISEKSEIFDDQFSVERPDGSNFTLKIRSTKLEDSAMYFCASSPGQGNQPQHFGDGTRLSIL.

Only one count was recorded for this clone. The genes are TRBV3-1 (or the pseudogene TRBV3-2) and TRBJ1-2; a weak D match, TRBD1 (6 bases). Trimming took 4 bases from V and 7 from J, leaving 22 bases between them. Per germline, CDR1 LGHDT and CDR2 YNNKEL (reference sequence). CDR3 length equals 16 residues. The CDR3 loop is CASSPVRGGGFTGYTF. CDR3 coding DNA: TGTGCCAGCAGCCCTGTAAGGGGGGGCGGATTCACTGGCTACACCTTC.

V is TRBV19 and J is TRBJ1-5; 10 positions agree with TRBD1. The V segment lost 2 bases and the J segment 0 bases; nucleotides outside the gene matches: 1. In germline, CDR1 is LNHDA, CDR2 SQIVND (reference sequence). The CDR3 is 16 amino acids. The CDR3 sequence is CASSIRQGASNQPQHF. The DNA of the CDR3 is TGTGCCAGTAGTATAAGACAGGGGGCTAGCAATCAGCCCCAGCATTTT.

This clone was seen a handful of times. The chain carries TRBV28 and TRBJ2-7, with TRBD2 identical over 7 bases. CDR1 MDHEN and CDR2 SYDVKM come from the germline V gene. The CDR3 loop spans 15 amino acids. V lost 7 bases and J lost 4; bases outside the gene matches: 13. The CDR3: CASKGEGGGRYEQYF. The CDR3 nucleotides are TGTGCCAGCAAGGGAGAGGGCGGGGGACGATACGAGCAGTACTTC.

J is TRBJ2-1 and V is TRBV5-1; 10 nucleotides match TRBD2. CDR1 SGHRS and CDR2 YFSETQ come from the germline V gene. The V gene end was trimmed by 0 bases and the J gene end by 5 bases; junction bases not matched to a gene: 5. The CDR3 is 16 amino acids. For the CDR3, the DNA is TGCGCCAGCAGCTTGGCCCCTAGCGGGAGCCACAATGAGCAGTTCTTC. Its protein product is CASSLAPSGSHNEQFF.

The gene calls are TRBV6-5 and TRBJ1-3; D gene ambiguous. V shed 7 bases and J shed 4 bases, with 17 bases lying between them. The CDR3 runs 15 residues. Germline CDR1 and CDR2: MNHEY and SVGAGI. The CDR3 DNA reads TGTGCCAGCACCCCGGGAGGCACCACCGGAAACACCATATATTTT. Translated, it gives CASTPGGTTGNTIYF.

This clone was detected once. The chain employs TRBV10-3 and TRBJ2-2, with D unresolved. This CDR3 region has 13 residues. V lost 11 bases, J lost 0 bases, and 10 bases lay in between. CDR1 is ENHRY, CDR2 SYGVKD, per germline. CDR3 sequence: CASATSNTGELFF. As DNA, the CDR3 is TGTGCCTCGGCGACTTCGAACACCGGGGAGCTGTTTTTT.

This clone was seen a few times. The J gene is TRBJ1-5, the V gene TRBV6-2 or TRBV6-3; perhaps TRBD1 as D (6 bases). The length of the CDR3 is 14 residues. Trimming cost V 6 bases and J 4 bases, with 13 bases left between them. CDR1 MNHEY and CDR2 SVGEGT come from the germline V gene. The CDR3 loop reads CASSQGRGNQPQHF. The DNA of the CDR3 is TGTGCCAGCAGCCAAGGGAGGGGGAATCAGCCCCAGCATTTT.

This rearrangement joins TRBV28 to TRBJ1-1, with 8 bases identical to TRBD1. After removal of 7 bases from V and 4 bases from J, the junction contained 17 bases not matched to a gene. The germline CDR1 and CDR2 sequences are MDHEN and SYDVKM. CDR3 length: 17 amino acids. The CDR3 loop is CASTLLGQALGGTEAFF. CDR3 nucleotides: TGTGCCAGCACTCTCTTGGGACAGGCCCTGGGGGGCACTGAAGCTTTCTTT.

The gene calls are TRBV19 and TRBJ1-2; 7 bases fit TRBD1. Germline V gene data show CDR1 as LNHDA and CDR2 as SQIVND (reference sequence). This CDR3 is built from 16 residues. V shed 3 bases and J 2 bases; nucleotides not matched to a gene: 9. CDR3 sequence (DNA): TGTGCCAGTAGTATGGGACAGCCGAACTTCAACTATGGCTACACCTTC. This translates into CASSMGQPNFNYGYTF.

The genes are TRBV14 and TRBJ1-1, with TRBD1 matching over 7 bases. This CDR3 has 15 residues. The V and J ends lost 1 base and 2 bases, in that order; junction bases with no gene match: 4. Germline V CDR1 and CDR2: SGHDN, FVKESK. CDR3 DNA: TGTGCCAGCAGCCAAGCGACAGGGTTTAACACTGAAGCTTTCTTT. This encodes CASSQATGFNTEAFF.

This chain links TRBV4-1 with TRBJ2-7; D unclear. This CDR3 is 15 amino acids long. Trimming removed 5 bases from V and 0 bases from J, with 14 bases in between. Germline CDR1 MGHRA, CDR2 YSYEKL. The CDR3, as DNA: TGCGCCAGCAGCATCCGAGAAACCCCCTCCTACGAGCAGTACTTC. Translating gives CASSIRETPSYEQYF.

The chain has TRBV11-2 and TRBJ1-6; D uncertain. V lost 3 bases, J lost 6 bases, and 12 bases lay in between. CDR3 length: 15 residues. The germline V gene has CDR1 SGHAT and CDR2 FQNNGV. The CDR3 protein is CASSFSTSGNSPLHF. CDR3 bases: TGTGCCAGCAGCTTTTCGACAAGCGGTAATTCACCCCTCCACTTT.

This clone was detected only a few times. The J gene is TRBJ2-1, the V gene TRBV11-3; 13 nucleotides line up with TRBD2. The CDR3 contains 19 residues. Unmatched junction bases numbered 8, after V lost 0 bases and J lost 3 bases. Germline V lookup: CDR1 SGHNT, CDR2 YENEEA. The CDR3: CASSLERTGTSGDYNEQFF. DNA of the CDR3: TGTGCCAGCAGCTTAGAGAGAACCGGGACTAGCGGGGACTACAATGAGCAGTTCTTC.

The chain carries TRBV23-1 and TRBJ1-1; perhaps TRBD1 as D (5 bases). TRBV23-1 is known as an ORF, though its function is uncertain. The CDR3 length is 14 residues. The V gene lost 3 bases and the J gene lost 0 bases, with 8 bases spanning the gap. CDR3 in DNA: TGCGCCAGCAGTCAGGGAGGGGTGAACACTGAAGCTTTCTTT. Protein sequence: CASSQGGVNTEAFF.

This chain links TRBV20-1 with TRBJ1-3; D remains ambiguous. The CDR3 has 14 amino acids. V was trimmed by 3 bases and J by 0 bases, leaving 9 bases between them. The germline V gene has CDR1 DFQATT and CDR2 SNEGSKA (reference sequence). The CDR3 bases are TGCAGTGCTAGTGACCCGTCCTCTGGAAACACCATATATTTT. Protein product: CSASDPSSGNTIYF.

This sequence joins TRBV12-3 or TRBV12-4 and TRBJ1-3; D is ambiguous. Trimming took off 4 bases at V and 7 bases at J, with 8 bases between the two ends. CDR3 length: 12 residues. CDR3 DNA: TGTGCCAGCAGTTACATCTCCAACACCATATATTTT. It specifies CASSYISNTIYF.

This sequence joins TRBV28 and TRBJ1-4, with 8 positions matching TRBD1. Germline CDR1 and CDR2: MDHEN and SYDVKM. This CDR3 has 17 residues. V shed 3 bases and J 0 bases; nucleotides not matched to a gene: 6. The CDR3 nucleotides read TGTGCCAGCAGTTTTGGAGGACAGGGCCCAACTAATGAAAAACTGTTTTTT. The encoded protein is CASSFGGQGPTNEKLFF.

The genes are TRBV14 and TRBJ1-4; 7 bases agree with TRBD1. CDR3 length: 15 residues. Germline V gene sequence: CDR1 SGHDN, CDR2 FVKESK. The V gene end was trimmed by 4 bases and the J gene end by 4 bases; junction bases not matched to a gene: 6. CDR3 in DNA: TGTGCCAGCAGCCTCTTAGGGGGCTATAATGAAAAACTGTTTTTT. Its protein product is CASSLLGGYNEKLFF.

The chain couples TRBV10-1 to TRBJ1-1; D is perhaps TRBD1 (6 bases). CDR1 is WNHNN, CDR2 SYGVQD, per germline (reference sequence). This CDR3 is 13 amino acids long. With 4 bases removed from V and 5 bases from J, the gap between germline ends came to 11 bases. CDR3 DNA: TGCGCCAGCAGTGGGGAGGGGGGGACTGAAGCTTTCTTT. It codes for CASSGEGGTEAFF.

The chain couples TRBV28 to TRBJ1-5; TRBD1 aligns across 8 bases. The CDR3 is 16 amino acids. Looked up from germline, CDR1 is MDHEN and CDR2 is SYDVKM. The V segment lost 6 bases and the J segment 2 bases; nucleotides outside the gene matches: 9. The CDR3 coding sequence is TGTGCCAGCAGCCCCAGGGGGCTAAAGGGCAATCAGCCCCAGCATTTT. This encodes CASSPRGLKGNQPQHF. Supplemented by reference TRBV28 and TRBJ1-5, the full variable domain reads DVKVTQSSRYLVKRTGEKVFLECVQDMDHENMFWYRQDPGLGLRLIYFSYDVKMKEKGDIPEGYSVSREKKERFSLILESASTNQTSMYLCASSPRGLKGNQPQHFGDGTRLSIL.

V gene TRBV18 combines with J gene TRBJ2-7; TRBD1 is a possible D gene (6 bases). Per germline, CDR1 KGHSH and CDR2 LQKENI. The CDR3 consists of 15 residues. Trimming cost V 0 bases and J 5 bases, with 14 bases left between them. The CDR3, as DNA: TGTGCCAGCTCACCACCGAACAGGGCTCTTCACGAGCAGTACTTC. Its protein is CASSPPNRALHEQYF.

This clone turned up a few times. The V and J genes are TRBV28 and TRBJ1-5; tentatively, D is TRBD1 (5 bases). The V gene lost 7 bases and the J gene lost 4 bases, with 14 bases spanning the gap. Germline V gives CDR1 MDHEN, CDR2 SYDVKM. The CDR3 is 14 amino acids. The CDR3 nucleotides are TGTGCCAGCAAAAAGTGGGGGGGGAATCAGCCCCAGCATTTT. It translates to CASKKWGGNQPQHF.

The chain links TRBV7-8 to TRBJ1-4, with 7 bases that match TRBD1. Germline-derived CDR1 and CDR2 are SGHVS and FQNEAQ. V was clipped by 1 base and J by 8 bases; unmatched bases: 10. The CDR3 spans 16 residues. CDR3 in DNA: TGTGCCAGCAGCTTAGATCGGGACAGAGGATGGGAAAAACTGTTTTTT. Amino acids: CASSLDRDRGWEKLFF.

The CDR3: CASKFSPGQNYEQYF. DNA of the CDR3: TGTGCCAGCAAATTCTCTCCGGGACAGAATTACGAGCAGTACTTC. The chain employs TRBV2 and TRBJ2-7; TRBD1 matches at 7 bases. The V segment lost 7 bases and the J segment 4 bases; nucleotides outside the gene matches: 13. Germline loops: CDR1 SNHLY, CDR2 FYNNEI. The CDR3 has 15 amino acids. The full variable domain, completed using reference TRBV2 and TRBJ2-7, is EPEVTQTPSHQVTQMGQEVILRCVPISNHLYFYWYRQILGQKVEFLVSFYNNEISEKSEIFDDQFSVERPDGSNFTLKIRSTKLEDSAMYFCASKFSPGQNYEQYFGPGTRLTVT.

The chain is built from TRBV19 and TRBJ1-2; 7 positions match TRBD1. This CDR3 comprises 13 residues. The germline V gene has CDR1 LNHDA and CDR2 SQIVND (reference sequence). V dropped 6 bases and J dropped 4; count of bases not matched to a gene: 5. The CDR3 is CASRDRSSYGYTF. The CDR3 DNA reads TGTGCCAGTAGGGACAGGTCCTCCTATGGCTACACCTTC.

The chain has TRBV6-2 or TRBV6-3 and TRBJ2-2; D uncertain. V gave up 0 bases and J gave up 7 bases, with 15 bases separating them. Looked up from germline, CDR1 is MNHEY and CDR2 is SVGEGT. The CDR3 sequence is 16 residues long. The CDR3 loop reads CASSYSLSVSVGELFF. The CDR3 DNA sequence: TGTGCCAGCAGTTACTCGCTTTCAGTTTCTGTCGGGGAGCTGTTTTTT.

J is TRBJ1-3 and V is TRBV6-5; no definite D call. The V and J ends lost 2 bases and 4 bases respectively, with 6 bases between them. Germline V lookup: CDR1 MNHEY, CDR2 SVGAGI. The length of the CDR3 is 13 residues. The CDR3 DNA reads as TGTGCCAGCAGTTACCAACAGGGAAACACCATATATTTT. Translating gives CASSYQQGNTIYF.

The chain couples TRBV7-2 to TRBJ1-2; 9 bases are shared with TRBD1. CDR3 length equals 16 residues. J gave up 7 bases and V 5 bases, and 14 bases lay outside the gene matches. Germline lookup yields CDR1 SGHTA and CDR2 FQGNSA. The CDR3 loop is CASSQPPGQGLIGYTF. The CDR3 bases are TGTGCCAGCAGCCAGCCCCCGGGACAGGGTTTGATTGGCTACACCTTC.

J is TRBJ1-5 and V is TRBV15; 8 bases match TRBD1. The germline V gene encodes CDR1 LNHNV and CDR2 YYDKDF (reference sequence). CDR3 size: 15 residues. V gave up 4 bases and J gave up 6 bases; unmatched junction bases: 8. The CDR3 coding sequence is TGTGCCACCAGCACCCACAGGGGGGAATTTCAGCCCCAGCATTTT. Protein product: CATSTHRGEFQPQHF.

CDR3 amino acids: CASSYSRDRETNTGELFF. As DNA, the CDR3 is TGTGCCAGCAGTTACTCCCGTGATCGGGAGACGAACACCGGGGAGCTGTTTTTT. The chain carries TRBV6-2 or TRBV6-3 and TRBJ2-2, with a possible D match to TRBD2 (6 bases). The CDR3 totals 18 residues. Trimming took 0 bases from V and 0 from J, leaving 14 bases between them. CDR1 and CDR2 from the germline V gene are MNHEY and SVGEGT.